This passage covers 20 T cell receptor beta chains from one sample sequenced in a study of cytomegalovirus exposure and HLA in healthy donors. PCR involved 60 Vbeta and 13 Jbeta primers. Here immunoSEQ multiplex PCR was the method, and the copy in TCRdb shows in-frame clones only, minus some. This sample contains over 55,000 clones. Sequencing used PBMCs. The receptors originated from a boy between 10 and 17 years old in good health and CMV-seronegative.

The chain recombines TRBV5-4 with TRBJ2-1; no firm D call. With 4 bases removed from V and 9 bases from J, the gap between germline ends came to 20 bases. The CDR3 is made up of 15 amino acids. CDR1 is SGHNT and CDR2 is YYREEE in the germline V gene (reference sequence). The CDR3 loop is CASSDDPSPPGEQFF. CDR3 sequence (DNA): TGTGCCAGCAGCGACGACCCCTCCCCCCCGGGTGAGCAGTTCTTC.

On this clone: Other DNA sequences in the sample encode the same CDR3. The chain recombines TRBV30 with TRBJ1-2; D unclear. The CDR3 runs to 15 residues. Trimming took 2 bases from V and 0 from J, leaving 13 bases between them. In germline, CDR1 is GTSNPN, CDR2 SVGIG (reference sequence). CDR3 sequence reads: CAWSYPETANYGYTF. CDR3 sequence (DNA): TGTGCCTGGAGTTATCCTGAAACAGCTAACTATGGCTACACCTTC. Variable domain in full (rest from reference TRBV30 and TRBJ1-2): SQTIHQWPATLVQPVGSPLSLECTVEGTSNPNLYWYRQAAGRGLQLLFYSVGIGQISSEVPQNLSASRPQDRQFILSSKKLLLSDSGFYLCAWSYPETANYGYTFGSGTRLTVV.

The chain couples TRBV11-2 to TRBJ1-2; a weak D match, TRBD1 (5 bases). The CDR3 runs to 15 residues. V was pared by 5 bases and J by 4 bases, with 17 bases between. Germline loops: CDR1 SGHAT, CDR2 FQNNGV. CDR3 region: CASSPEITGGYGYTF. For the CDR3, the DNA is TGTGCCAGCAGCCCTGAAATCACCGGGGGCTATGGCTACACCTTC.

The chain links TRBV19 to TRBJ2-7, with D uncertain. Looked up from germline, CDR1 is LNHDA and CDR2 is SQIVND (reference sequence). With 0 bases removed from V and 7 bases from J, the gap between germline ends came to 10 bases. The CDR3 is 13 residues long. CDR3 coding DNA: TGTGCCAGTAGTATAGACCAGAACGGGGAGCAGTACTTC. It encodes CASSIDQNGEQYF.

The chain links TRBV5-4 to TRBJ1-1; TRBD1 matches 7 bases. The V segment lost 4 bases and the J segment 0 bases; nucleotides outside the gene matches: 3. The CDR3 runs 14 residues. The germline V gene encodes CDR1 SGHNT and CDR2 YYREEE (reference sequence). This CDR3 reads CASSPGQVNTEAFF. In nucleotides, the CDR3 is TGTGCCAGCAGCCCAGGACAGGTGAACACTGAAGCTTTCTTT.

This chain links TRBV29-1 with TRBJ2-7; D may be TRBD2 (7 bases). Trimming pared 4 bases from V and 3 bases from J, leaving 13 bases between. CDR1 SQVTM and CDR2 ANQGSEA come from the germline V gene. CDR3 length: 13 amino acids. CDR3 sequence reads: CSVGGGPVYEQYF. The CDR3 DNA reads TGCAGCGTTGGGGGGGGCCCGGTCTACGAGCAGTACTTC.

The chain couples TRBV7-2 to TRBJ1-5; 7 nucleotides agree with TRBD1. This CDR3 is 17 amino acids long. Per the germline V gene, CDR1 is SGHTA and CDR2 is FQGNSA. The ends lost 5 bases at V and 7 bases at J; junction bases unmatched: 17. The CDR3 nucleotides read TGTGCCAGCAGCCCCCGGGACAGAGGCCCCTGGGAACAGCCCCAGCATTTT. This codes for CASSPRDRGPWEQPQHF.

The chain combines TRBV6-5 with TRBJ1-1, with D possibly TRBD1 on 5 matching bases. This CDR3 is built from 14 residues. The germline gives CDR1 MNHEY, CDR2 SVGAGI. The V and J ends lost 7 bases and 2 bases respectively, with 14 bases between them. CDR3 in amino acids: CASNRGSKNTEAFF. CDR3 coding DNA: TGTGCCAGCAACCGGGGGAGTAAAAACACTGAAGCTTTCTTT.

The chain carries TRBV4-3 and TRBJ2-1; a possible D gene is TRBD2 (5 bases). This CDR3 comprises 14 residues. Germline CDR1 is LGHNA and CDR2 is YSLEER. V was trimmed by 4 bases and J by 6 bases, leaving 13 bases between them. CDR3 residues: CASSRNRESNEQFF. The CDR3 DNA reads TGCGCCAGCAGCCGCAATAGGGAGAGCAATGAGCAGTTCTTC.

The rearrangement joins TRBV6-4 to TRBJ2-7; D remains ambiguous. CDR1 is MRHNA, CDR2 SNTAGT, per germline. CDR3 size: 13 residues. Trimming removed 6 bases at V and 2 bases at J, with 11 bases between. The CDR3 reads CASSLRLPYEQYF. In DNA form, the CDR3 reads TGTGCCAGCAGCCTCCGACTCCCCTACGAGCAGTACTTC.

V is TRBV5-1 and J is TRBJ2-1; 8 bases align to TRBD2. The CDR3 sequence is 12 residues long. Germline lookup yields CDR1 SGHRS and CDR2 YFSETQ. Trimming took 4 bases from V and 12 from J; bases not matched to a gene: 6. The CDR3 DNA follows: TGCGCCAGCAGCACAGAGCGGGAGTTGCAGTTCTTC. This translates into CASSTERELQFF.

The chain couples TRBV6-6 to TRBJ2-5; 11 nucleotides line up with TRBD2. The CDR3 covers 16 residues. Germline CDR1 reads MNHNY; CDR2 reads SVGAGI (reference sequence). J gave up 3 bases and V 4 bases, and 7 bases lay outside the gene matches. The CDR3 here is CASSFPPGLAEETQYF. In DNA form, the CDR3 reads TGTGCCAGCAGTTTTCCGCCGGGACTAGCGGAAGAGACCCAGTACTTC.

The rearrangement uses TRBV7-9 and TRBJ1-1, with D possibly TRBD1 on 6 matching bases. This CDR3 region has 12 residues. Trimming cost V 8 bases and J 4 bases, with 11 bases left between them. The V gene's germline CDR1 is SEHNR and CDR2 FQNEAQ (reference sequence). The CDR3 DNA follows: TGTGCCAGCTCACAGGGCGGCACTGAAGCTTTCTTT. Its translation: CASSQGGTEAFF.

This rearrangement joins TRBV5-1 to TRBJ2-3; 12 bases agree with TRBD1. CDR3 length: 18 residues. From germline, CDR1 is SGHRS and CDR2 YFSETQ. The trim removed 0 bases at V and 5 bases at J, leaving 10 bases unmatched. The CDR3 coding sequence is TGCGCCAGCAGCTTGGAGAATTTGGGACAGGGGGCGAGAGATACGCAGTATTTT. Translating gives CASSLENLGQGARDTQYF.

The chain uses TRBV27 and TRBJ1-3, with a possible D match to TRBD1 (5 bases). The CDR3 has 14 amino acids. The ends were cut back, 3 bases at V and 2 bases at J, with 8 bases in the middle. Germline V gene data show CDR1 as MNHEY and CDR2 as SMNVEV (reference sequence). CDR3 region: CASSFAGPGNTIYF. In DNA form, the CDR3 reads TGTGCCAGCAGTTTCGCAGGGCCTGGAAACACCATATATTTT.

This chain joins TRBV6-1 and TRBJ1-1, with 10 bases aligning to TRBD1. Germline V lookup: CDR1 MNHNS, CDR2 SASEGT. The CDR3 length is 17 residues. V trimming: 4 bases; J trimming: 5 bases; junction bases outside the gene matches: 13. CDR3 loop: CASSGVRDRGRGTEAFF. The CDR3 DNA sequence: TGTGCCAGCAGTGGGGTCCGGGACAGGGGAAGAGGGACTGAAGCTTTCTTT.

This chain joins TRBV5-1 and TRBJ1-4, with D possibly matching TRBD1 (5 bases). CDR1 and CDR2 from the germline V gene are SGHRS and YFSETQ. The CDR3 spans 15 residues. With 0 bases removed from V and 2 bases from J, the gap between germline ends came to 8 bases. The CDR3 DNA sequence: TGCGCCAGCAGCTTGGTGGGGGGGACTAATGAAAAACTGTTTTTT. Protein sequence: CASSLVGGTNEKLFF.

V usage is TRBV6-5 and J usage is TRBJ2-7; 7 bases are a match to TRBD2. This CDR3 spans 15 amino acids. Trimming took 6 bases from V and 2 from J; bases not matched to a gene: 10. In germline, CDR1 is MNHEY, CDR2 SVGAGI. In DNA, the CDR3 is TGTGCCAGCAGCTTCGATCGGGAGGCAGCCTACGAGCAGTACTTC. Protein product: CASSFDREAAYEQYF.

The chain has TRBV7-3 and TRBJ2-2, with 8 bases identical to TRBD1. Germline CDR1 and CDR2: SGHTA and FQGTGA. V lost 8 bases, J lost 7 bases, and 9 bases stayed unmatched. CDR3 size: 14 residues. This chain's CDR3 is CASSKDRDGGELFF. DNA for the CDR3: TGTGCCAGCTCTAAGGACAGGGATGGCGGGGAGCTGTTTTTT. Based on the CDR3 plus reference TRBV7-3 and TRBJ2-2, the full variable domain is GAGVSQTPSNKVTEKGKYVELRCDPISGHTALYWYRQSLGQGPEFLIYFQGTGAADDSGLPNDRFFAVRPEGSVSTLKIQRTERGDSAVYLCASSKDRDGGELFFGEGSRLTVL.

The chain recombines TRBV5-4 with TRBJ1-2; the match to TRBD1 covers 8 bases. The CDR3 extends over 15 amino acids. From germline, CDR1 is SGHNT and CDR2 YYREEE (reference sequence). J lost 6 bases, V lost 0 bases, and 7 bases had no gene match. CDR3 amino acids: CASSLEAGGLNGYTF. The CDR3 DNA reads TGTGCCAGCAGCTTGGAGGCAGGGGGCTTGAATGGCTACACCTTC.